Sequencing of this T cell receptor (beta chain) was carried out in a study of tumor-infiltrating lymphocytes in localized non-small cell lung cancer. The repertoire was sequenced with immunoSEQ multiplex PCR; TCRdb's copy has only in-frame clones and lacks some. The sample consists of about 12,000 clones, roughly 80% of them appearing once. General study findings and limits: Higher tumor T cell infiltration than in uninvolved lung was supported by TCRbeta sequencing. TCR sequencing covered a subset of patients with enough tissue.

CDR3 length: 16 residues. Germline CDR1 reads SGHTA; CDR2 reads FQGNSA. The V gene lost 3 bases and the J gene lost 5 bases, with 19 bases spanning the gap. Notes on this clone: Its antigen is undetermined.

The material sequenced was uninvolved lung tissue not adjacent to the tumor. This TCR came from a human donor with non-small cell lung cancer. The rearrangement joins TRBV7-2 to TRBJ2-5; D is tentatively TRBD1 or TRBD2 (5 bases each). CDR3 residues: CASSFPVYSRGETQYF. DNA for the CDR3: TGTGCCAGCAGCTTTCCAGTGTATAGCCGGGGCGAGACCCAGTACTTC.